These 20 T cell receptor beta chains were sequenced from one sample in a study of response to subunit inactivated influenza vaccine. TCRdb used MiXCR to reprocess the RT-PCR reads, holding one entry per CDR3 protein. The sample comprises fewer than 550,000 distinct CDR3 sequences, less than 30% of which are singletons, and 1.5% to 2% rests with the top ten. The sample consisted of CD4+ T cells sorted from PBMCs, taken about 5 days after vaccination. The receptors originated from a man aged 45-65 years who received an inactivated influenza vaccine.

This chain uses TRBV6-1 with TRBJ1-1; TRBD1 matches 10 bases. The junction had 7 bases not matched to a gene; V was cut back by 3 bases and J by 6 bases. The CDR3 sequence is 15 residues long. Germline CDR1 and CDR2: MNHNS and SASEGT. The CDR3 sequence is CASSDNDRGRPEAFF. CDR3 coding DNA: TGTGCCAGCAGTGATAATGACAGGGGGCGACCTGAAGCTTTCTTT.

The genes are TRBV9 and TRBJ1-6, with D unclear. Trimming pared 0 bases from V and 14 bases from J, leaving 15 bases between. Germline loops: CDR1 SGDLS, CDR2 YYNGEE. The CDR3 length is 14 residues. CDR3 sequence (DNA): TGTGCCAGCAGCGTAGGGCAAGGCGGGCTGACCCTCCACTTT. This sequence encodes CASSVGQGGLTLHF.

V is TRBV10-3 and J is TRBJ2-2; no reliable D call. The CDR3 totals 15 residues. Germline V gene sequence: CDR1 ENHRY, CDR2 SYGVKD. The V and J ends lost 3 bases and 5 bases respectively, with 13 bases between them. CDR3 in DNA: TGTGCCATCAGTGATGGGAAGAAGGGAACCGGGGAGCTGTTTTTT. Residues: CAISDGKKGTGELFF.

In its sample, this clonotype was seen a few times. As DNA, the CDR3 is TGCGCCAGCAGCAATAGCGGGAGGGACACAGATACGCAGTATTTT. Translated: CASSNSGRDTDTQYF. V gene TRBV5-1 combines with J gene TRBJ2-3; TRBD2 matches at 11 bases. CDR1 and CDR2 (germline): SGHRS, YFSETQ. The CDR3 length is 15 residues. J was trimmed by 2 bases and V by 4 bases; bases with no gene match: 3. The full variable domain, with the rest looked up from reference TRBV5-1 and TRBJ2-3, is KAGVTQTPRYLIKTRGQQVTLSCSPISGHRSVSWYQQTPGQGLQFLFEYFSETQRNKGNFPGRFSGRQFSNSRSEMNVSTLELGDSALYLCASSNSGRDTDTQYFGPGTRLTVL.

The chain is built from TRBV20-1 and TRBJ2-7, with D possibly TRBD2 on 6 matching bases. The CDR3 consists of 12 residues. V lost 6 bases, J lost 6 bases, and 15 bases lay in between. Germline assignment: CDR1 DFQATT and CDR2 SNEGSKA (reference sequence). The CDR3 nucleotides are TGCAGTGCCAGCGGCGGGAAGGTCGAGCAGTACTTC. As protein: CSASGGKVEQYF.

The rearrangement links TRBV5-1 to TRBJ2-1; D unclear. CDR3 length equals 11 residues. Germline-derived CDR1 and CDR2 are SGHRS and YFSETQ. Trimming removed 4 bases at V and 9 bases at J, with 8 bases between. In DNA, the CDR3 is TGCGCCAGCAGCGACGCTGGTGAGCAGTTCTTC. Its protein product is CASSDAGEQFF.

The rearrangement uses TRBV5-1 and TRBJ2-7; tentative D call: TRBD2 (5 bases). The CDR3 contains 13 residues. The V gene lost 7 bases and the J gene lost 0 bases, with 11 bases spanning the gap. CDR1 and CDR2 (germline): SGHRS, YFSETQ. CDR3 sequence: CASGAASSYEQYF. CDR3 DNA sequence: TGCGCCAGCGGAGCGGCGAGCTCCTACGAGCAGTACTTC.

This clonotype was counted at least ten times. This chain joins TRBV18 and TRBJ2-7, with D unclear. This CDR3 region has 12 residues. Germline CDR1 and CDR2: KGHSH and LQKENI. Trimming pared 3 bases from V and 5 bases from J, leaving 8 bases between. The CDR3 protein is CASSPVRDEQYF. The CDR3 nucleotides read TGTGCCAGCTCACCGGTTCGGGACGAGCAGTACTTC. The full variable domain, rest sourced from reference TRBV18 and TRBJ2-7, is NAGVMQNPRHLVRRRGQEARLRCSPMKGHSHVYWYRQLPEEGLKFMVYLQKENIIDESGMPKERFSAEFPKEGPSILRIQQVVRGDSAAYFCASSPVRDEQYFGPGTRLTVT.

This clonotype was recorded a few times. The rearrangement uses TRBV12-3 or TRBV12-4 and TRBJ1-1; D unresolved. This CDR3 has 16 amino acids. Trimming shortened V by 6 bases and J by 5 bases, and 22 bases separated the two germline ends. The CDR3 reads CASSPLKVGRGTEAFF. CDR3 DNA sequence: TGTGCCAGCAGCCCCCTAAAAGTAGGACGGGGAACTGAAGCTTTCTTT.

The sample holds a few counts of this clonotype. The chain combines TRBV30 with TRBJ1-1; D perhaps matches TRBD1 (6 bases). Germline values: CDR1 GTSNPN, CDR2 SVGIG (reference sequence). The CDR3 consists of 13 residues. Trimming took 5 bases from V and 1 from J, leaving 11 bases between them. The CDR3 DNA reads TGTGCCTGGGACAGGACTTCGAACACTGAAGCTTTCTTT. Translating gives CAWDRTSNTEAFF.

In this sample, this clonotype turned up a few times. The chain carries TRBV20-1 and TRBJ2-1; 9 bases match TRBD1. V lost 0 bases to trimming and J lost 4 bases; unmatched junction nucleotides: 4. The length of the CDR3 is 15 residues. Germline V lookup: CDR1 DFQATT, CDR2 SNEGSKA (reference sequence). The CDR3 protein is CSAREGTGSYNEQFF. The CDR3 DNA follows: TGCAGTGCTAGAGAGGGGACAGGGTCTTACAATGAGCAGTTCTTC.

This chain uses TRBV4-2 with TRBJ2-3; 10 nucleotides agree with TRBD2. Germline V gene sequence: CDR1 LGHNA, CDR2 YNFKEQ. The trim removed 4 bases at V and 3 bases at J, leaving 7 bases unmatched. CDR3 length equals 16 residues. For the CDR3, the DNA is TGTGCCAGCAGCCCCCTTCGGACTAGCGGTACAGATACGCAGTATTTT. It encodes CASSPLRTSGTDTQYF.

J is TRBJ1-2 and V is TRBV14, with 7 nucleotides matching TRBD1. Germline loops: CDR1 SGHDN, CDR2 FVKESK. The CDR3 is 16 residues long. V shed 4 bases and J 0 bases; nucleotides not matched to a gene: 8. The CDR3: CASSPNPGTANYGYTF. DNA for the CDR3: TGTGCCAGCAGCCCTAACCCCGGGACAGCTAACTATGGCTACACCTTC.

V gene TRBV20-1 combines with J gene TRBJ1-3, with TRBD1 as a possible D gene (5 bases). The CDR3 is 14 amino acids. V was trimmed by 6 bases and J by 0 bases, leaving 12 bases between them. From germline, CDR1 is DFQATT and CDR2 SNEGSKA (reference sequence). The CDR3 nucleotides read TGCAGTGCGCGGGACGGAAGCTCTGGAAACACCATATATTTT. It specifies CSARDGSSGNTIYF.

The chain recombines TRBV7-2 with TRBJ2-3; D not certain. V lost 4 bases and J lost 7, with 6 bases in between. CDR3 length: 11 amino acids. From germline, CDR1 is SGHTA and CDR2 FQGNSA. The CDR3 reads CASSWENTQYF. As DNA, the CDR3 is TGTGCCAGCAGCTGGGAAAATACGCAGTATTTT.

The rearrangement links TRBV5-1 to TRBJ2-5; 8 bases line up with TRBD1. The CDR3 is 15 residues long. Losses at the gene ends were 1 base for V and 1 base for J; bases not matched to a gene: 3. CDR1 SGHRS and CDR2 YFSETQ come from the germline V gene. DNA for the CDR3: TGCGCCAGCAGCTTGTACAGGGGGTTCCAAGAGACCCAGTACTTC. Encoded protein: CASSLYRGFQETQYF.

The DNA for the CDR3 is TGTGCCAGCAGTCCATTGGATACGCAGTATTTT. Encoded protein: CASSPLDTQYF. The rearrangement links TRBV2 to TRBJ2-3, with D unclear. V lost 5 bases to trimming and J lost 6 bases, with 6 bases between them. The CDR3 has 11 amino acids. Germline V gene data show CDR1 as SNHLY and CDR2 as FYNNEI.

This CDR3 is CASSLGGLAGVDTQYF. The DNA for the CDR3 is TGTGCCAGCAGCTTAGGGGGACTAGCGGGCGTAGATACGCAGTATTTT. V gene TRBV7-2 combines with J gene TRBJ2-3; 12 nucleotides agree with TRBD2. CDR3 size: 16 residues. Trimming cost V 1 base and J 5 bases; bases outside gene matches: 4. Germline CDR1 is SGHTA and CDR2 is FQGNSA.

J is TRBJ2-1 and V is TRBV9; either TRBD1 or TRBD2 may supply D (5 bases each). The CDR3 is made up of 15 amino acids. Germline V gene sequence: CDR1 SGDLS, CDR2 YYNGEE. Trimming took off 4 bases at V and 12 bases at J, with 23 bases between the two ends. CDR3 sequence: CASSPTGTTNTGQFF. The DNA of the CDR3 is TGTGCCAGCAGCCCAACGGGGACCACAAACACCGGGCAGTTCTTC.

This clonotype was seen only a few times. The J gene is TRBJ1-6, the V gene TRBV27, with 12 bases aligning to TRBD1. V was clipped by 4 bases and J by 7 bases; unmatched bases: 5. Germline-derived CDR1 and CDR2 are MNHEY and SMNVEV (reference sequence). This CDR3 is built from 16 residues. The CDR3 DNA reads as TGTGCCAGCAGTTCCGGGACAGGGGGCATCAATTCACCCCTCCACTTT. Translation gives CASSSGTGGINSPLHF.